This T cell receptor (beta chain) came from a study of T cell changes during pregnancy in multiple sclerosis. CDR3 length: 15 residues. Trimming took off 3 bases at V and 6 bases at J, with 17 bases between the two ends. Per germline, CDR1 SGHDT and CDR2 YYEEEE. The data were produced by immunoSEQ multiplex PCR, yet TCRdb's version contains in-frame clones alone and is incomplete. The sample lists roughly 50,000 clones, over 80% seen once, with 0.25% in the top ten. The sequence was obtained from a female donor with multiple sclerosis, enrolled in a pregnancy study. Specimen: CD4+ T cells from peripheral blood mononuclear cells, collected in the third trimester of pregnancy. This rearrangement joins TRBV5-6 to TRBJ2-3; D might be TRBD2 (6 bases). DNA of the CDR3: TGTGCCAGCAGCTCACTCCCACGGGGGACGGATACGCAGTATTTT. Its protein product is CASSSLPRGTDTQYF.